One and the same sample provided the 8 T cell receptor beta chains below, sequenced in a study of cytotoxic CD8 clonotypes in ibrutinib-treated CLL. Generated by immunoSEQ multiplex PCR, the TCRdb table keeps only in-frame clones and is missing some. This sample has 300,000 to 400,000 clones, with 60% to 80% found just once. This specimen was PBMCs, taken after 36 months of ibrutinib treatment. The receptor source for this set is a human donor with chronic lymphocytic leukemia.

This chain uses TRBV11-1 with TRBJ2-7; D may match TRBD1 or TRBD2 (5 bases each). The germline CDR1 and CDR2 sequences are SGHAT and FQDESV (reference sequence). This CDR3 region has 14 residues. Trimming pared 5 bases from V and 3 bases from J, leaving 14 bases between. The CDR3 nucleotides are TGTGCCAGCAGCGGGTGGGGGTCCGACTACGAGCAGTACTTC. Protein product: CASSGWGSDYEQYF. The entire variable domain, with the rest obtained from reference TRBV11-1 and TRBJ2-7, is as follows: EAEVAQSPRYKITEKSQAVAFWCDPISGHATLYWYRQILGQGPELLVQFQDESVVDDSQLPKDRFSAERLKGVDSTLKIQPAELGDSAMYLCASSGWGSDYEQYFGPGTRLTVT.

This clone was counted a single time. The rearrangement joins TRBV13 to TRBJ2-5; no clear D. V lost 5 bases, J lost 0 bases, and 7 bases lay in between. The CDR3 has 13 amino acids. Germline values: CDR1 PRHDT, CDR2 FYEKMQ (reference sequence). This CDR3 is CASSETYQETQYF. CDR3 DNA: TGTGCCAGCAGCGAAACATACCAAGAGACCCAGTACTTC.

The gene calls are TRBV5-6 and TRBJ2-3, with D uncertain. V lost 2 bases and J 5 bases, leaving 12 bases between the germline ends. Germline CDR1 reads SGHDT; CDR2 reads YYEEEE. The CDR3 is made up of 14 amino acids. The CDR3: CASSFSYLGDTQYF. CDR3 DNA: TGTGCCAGCAGCTTTTCCTATTTAGGAGATACGCAGTATTTT.

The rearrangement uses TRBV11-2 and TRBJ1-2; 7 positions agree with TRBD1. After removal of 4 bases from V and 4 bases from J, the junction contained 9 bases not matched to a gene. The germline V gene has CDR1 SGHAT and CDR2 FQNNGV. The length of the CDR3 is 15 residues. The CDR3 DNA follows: TGTGCCAGCAGCTCTGGGACAGCCAGAATCTATGGCTACACCTTC. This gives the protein CASSSGTARIYGYTF. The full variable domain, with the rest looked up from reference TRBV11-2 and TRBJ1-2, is EAGVAQSPRYKIIEKRQSVAFWCNPISGHATLYWYQQILGQGPKLLIQFQNNGVVDDSQLPKDRFSAERLKGVDSTLKIQPAKLEDSAVYLCASSSGTARIYGYTFGSGTRLTVV.

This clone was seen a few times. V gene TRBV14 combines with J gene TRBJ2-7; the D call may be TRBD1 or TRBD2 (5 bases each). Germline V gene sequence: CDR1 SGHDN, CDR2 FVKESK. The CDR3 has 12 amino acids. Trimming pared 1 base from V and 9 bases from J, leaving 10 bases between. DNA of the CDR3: TGTGCCAGCAGCCAAGCAGGGAGCGGGCAGTACTTC. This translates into CASSQAGSGQYF.

The CDR3 is CSAGTGGGTGELFF. The CDR3 DNA follows: TGCAGCGCCGGGACAGGGGGAGGGACCGGGGAGCTGTTTTTT. The V gene is TRBV29-1, the J gene TRBJ2-2; TRBD1 matches 11 bases. CDR3 length: 14 amino acids. V dropped 7 bases and J dropped 5; count of bases not matched to a gene: 6. Germline V gene sequence: CDR1 SQVTM, CDR2 ANQGSEA.

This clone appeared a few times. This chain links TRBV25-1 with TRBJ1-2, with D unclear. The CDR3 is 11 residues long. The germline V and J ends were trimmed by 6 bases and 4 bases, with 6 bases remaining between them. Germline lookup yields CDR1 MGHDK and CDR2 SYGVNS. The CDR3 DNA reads TGTGCCAGCAGACAGCTCTATGGCTACACCTTC. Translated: CASRQLYGYTF.

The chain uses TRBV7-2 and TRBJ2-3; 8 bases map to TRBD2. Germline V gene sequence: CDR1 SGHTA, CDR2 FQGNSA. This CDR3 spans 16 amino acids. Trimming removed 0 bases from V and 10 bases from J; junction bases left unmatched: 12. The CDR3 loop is CASSLAQTSGAIAQYF. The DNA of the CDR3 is TGTGCCAGCAGCTTAGCGCAAACTAGCGGCGCGATTGCGCAGTATTTT.